A selection of T cell receptor beta chains follows, all from one sample in a study of Tregs in tolerant kidney transplant recipients. Libraries were prepared by immunoSEQ multiplex PCR; TCRdb keeps only in-frame clonotypes and omits some of them. The data contain 30,000 or so clones, 65% to 85% of them singletons. The antigens of these receptors remain unknown. The sample comprised Tregs from blood cultured with allogeneic cells. The source of these receptors is a human donor in good health. The CDR3 runs from the conserved cysteine through the conserved F or W. Fields, in order: J gene, clone size, D gene, V gene, CDR3 DNA, CDR3 protein. The D gene is left open where the match is weak. Some rows have no size entry. The others give once, few or many, or a class for an expanded clone.

j_call: TRBJ2-3
clone_size: .
d_call: TRBD2
v_call: TRBV7-9
cdr3_nt: TGTGCCAGCAGCCCCCCCGCCGGGAGGGACTCCTGGACGCAGTATTTT
cdr3_aa: CASSPPAGRDSWTQYF

j_call: TRBJ1-2
clone_size: .
d_call: TRBD1
v_call: TRBV10-3
cdr3_nt: TGTGCCATCAGTGAGTCGAGAGGGGGCAGAGGCTACACCTTC
cdr3_aa: CAISESRGGRGYTF

j_call: TRBJ1-1
clone_size: .
d_call: .
v_call: TRBV7-2
cdr3_nt: TGTGCCAGCAGCCCCCCGACAGCGCTTAAAGCTTTCTTT
cdr3_aa: CASSPPTALKAFF

j_call: TRBJ1-6
clone_size: .
d_call: .
v_call: TRBV30
cdr3_nt: TGTGCCTGGAGTCCCTTAAATTCACCCCTCCACTTT
cdr3_aa: CAWSPLNSPLHF

j_call: TRBJ1-1
clone_size: .
d_call: TRBD1
v_call: TRBV12-5
cdr3_nt: TGTGCTAGTGGGCGACAGGGGACGAACACTGAAGCTTTCTTT
cdr3_aa: CASGRQGTNTEAFF

j_call: TRBJ2-3
clone_size: few
d_call: .
v_call: TRBV6-1
cdr3_nt: TGTGCCAGCAGTGAAGAGGTCCTAGGCTCGACAGATACGCAGTATTTT
cdr3_aa: CASSEEVLGSTDTQYF

j_call: TRBJ1-3
clone_size: .
d_call: .
v_call: TRBV30
cdr3_nt: TGTGCCTGGAGTCGCGGCAGGGGAAACACCATATATTTT
cdr3_aa: CAWSRGRGNTIYF

j_call: TRBJ2-3
clone_size: few
d_call: .
v_call: TRBV5-1
cdr3_nt: TGCGCCAGCAGCTTGGGGCAAATCACAGATACGCAGTATTTT
cdr3_aa: CASSLGQITDTQYF

j_call: TRBJ2-2
clone_size: .
d_call: .
v_call: TRBV7-8
cdr3_nt: TGTGCCAGCAGCCCGCAGGCGGGAAACACCGGGGAGCTGTTTTTT
cdr3_aa: CASSPQAGNTGELFF

j_call: TRBJ2-7
clone_size: few
d_call: .
v_call: TRBV6-5
cdr3_nt: TGTGCCAGCAGCCTACAGGGATACGAGCAGTACTTC
cdr3_aa: CASSLQGYEQYF

j_call: TRBJ2-1
clone_size: .
d_call: TRBD2
v_call: TRBV4-2
cdr3_nt: TGTGCCAGCAGCCAAGAGGCGGGAGGGCCGTGGAATGAGCAGTTCTTC
cdr3_aa: CASSQEAGGPWNEQFF

j_call: TRBJ1-6
clone_size: .
d_call: TRBD1
v_call: TRBV7-2
cdr3_nt: TGTGCCAGCAGCCCGCGGACAGGGAGTAATTCACCCCTCCACTTT
cdr3_aa: CASSPRTGSNSPLHF

j_call: TRBJ1-2
clone_size: .
d_call: .
v_call: TRBV5-6
cdr3_nt: TGTGCCAGCAGCGCCCCGCATGGCTACACCTTC
cdr3_aa: CASSAPHGYTF

j_call: TRBJ2-5
clone_size: .
d_call: .
v_call: TRBV5-1
cdr3_nt: TGCGCCAGCAGCTGGGGGGTTACTAGGTCGGGGACCCAGTACTTC
cdr3_aa: CASSWGVTRSGTQYF

j_call: TRBJ1-1
clone_size: .
d_call: .
v_call: TRBV6-5
cdr3_nt: TGTGCCAGCAGTTACCTGGGGGACACTGAAGCTTTCTTT
cdr3_aa: CASSYLGDTEAFF

j_call: TRBJ1-1
clone_size: .
d_call: TRBD1
v_call: TRBV27
cdr3_nt: TGTGCCAGCAGACAGGACAGGGATCGGGAAGCTTTCTTT
cdr3_aa: CASRQDRDREAFF

j_call: TRBJ2-4
clone_size: .
d_call: .
v_call: TRBV21-1
cdr3_nt: TGTGCCAGCAGCCCTACCGAGAGGGACACCGAAAACATTCAGTACTTC
cdr3_aa: CASSPTERDTENIQYF

j_call: TRBJ2-1
clone_size: .
d_call: .
v_call: TRBV5-4
cdr3_nt: TGTGCCAGCAGCTCCCCCGGGGGACAGTTCTTC
cdr3_aa: CASSSPGGQFF

j_call: TRBJ1-6
clone_size: few
d_call: TRBD1
v_call: TRBV7-2
cdr3_nt: TGTGCCAGCATCCAAAGGGGACAGGGCCCTTCACCCCTCCACTTT
cdr3_aa: CASIQRGQGPSPLHF

j_call: TRBJ2-7
clone_size: once
d_call: .
v_call: TRBV7-6
cdr3_nt: TGTGCCAGCAGCTTGGCAGAGAGCTCCTACGAGCAGTACTTC
cdr3_aa: CASSLAESSYEQYF

j_call: TRBJ2-1
clone_size: medium-sized
d_call: .
v_call: TRBV4-3
cdr3_nt: TGCGCCAGCAGCACGGACCTTCGGAGGGCTAGTCGGAACAATGAGCAGTTCTTC
cdr3_aa: CASSTDLRRASRNNEQFF

j_call: TRBJ2-2
clone_size: .
d_call: TRBD2
v_call: TRBV9
cdr3_nt: TGTGCCAGCAGCTCCCGGACTAGCGGGAGGGCCGTCGGGGAGCTGTTTTTT
cdr3_aa: CASSSRTSGRAVGELFF

j_call: TRBJ2-6
clone_size: .
d_call: .
v_call: TRBV7-8
cdr3_nt: TGTGCCAGCAGCTTATCTACAGACGGGGCCAACGTCCTGACTTTC
cdr3_aa: CASSLSTDGANVLTF